The sequence of this T cell receptor beta chain was determined in a study of beta chain features in type 1 diabetes. The isolated RNA, all of it, was reverse transcribed, so expressed TCRB transcripts were what got sequenced. Method: immunoSEQ multiplex PCR; TCRdb's copy keeps in-frame clones and lacks some. Altogether around 41,000 clones are present, over 50% being singletons, with the ten largest covering over 1.5%. Of note for this clone: What it binds is unknown.

General study results and limits: Patients and controls would share equally any PCR tilt toward shorter templates. Across all four CD4+ subsets, people with type 1 diabetes showed modestly shorter TCRB CDR3s.

Germline V gene data show CDR1 as SEHNR and CDR2 as FQNEAQ (reference sequence). Deletions cut 5 bases from V and 3 bases from J, with 14 bases between. CDR3 length: 14 residues. Sequencing was carried out using Tregs from blood. The TCR was taken from a man younger than 40 with type 1 diabetes. Some clones in this sample may be carry-over from other donors' samples. The rearrangement links TRBV7-9 to TRBJ2-7, with TRBD2 as a possible D gene (5 bases). The CDR3 DNA follows: TGTGCCAGCAGCCCCCGAGGGCAGTTCTACGAGCAGTACTTC. Translation gives CASSPRGQFYEQYF.